These T cell receptor beta chains were read from a single sample in a study of identifying expanded T cells in peripheral blood. Profiled with immunoSEQ multiplex PCR; TCRdb holds only in-frame clones, not every one. The sample carries fewer than 65,000 clones, around 87% recorded once. The sample consisted of blood. These receptors were obtained from a person aged 18 to 75 in good health. Both conserved end residues are part of each CDR3. Each record gives: clone size, V gene, D gene, J gene, CDR3 protein, CDR3 DNA. A D gene is named only where the DNA matches it firmly. Not all rows give a size; the values are once, few, many and, for expanded clones, a class.

-,TRBV4-2,-,TRBJ2-7,CASSQDLAGRSSYEQYF,TGTGCCAGCAGCCAAGATTTGGCAGGTCGAAGCTCCTACGAGCAGTACTTC
-,TRBV30,TRBD1,TRBJ2-7,CAWGTGPSYEQYF,TGTGCCTGGGGGACAGGGCCCTCCTACGAGCAGTACTTC
-,TRBV30,TRBD1,TRBJ1-4,CAWRGQGGESEKLFF,TGTGCCTGGAGAGGACAGGGGGGAGAAAGTGAAAAACTGTTTTTT
-,TRBV15,-,TRBJ2-7,CATSREQGEQYF,TGTGCCACCAGCAGAGAGCAAGGCGAGCAGTACTTC
-,TRBV5-5,-,TRBJ2-2,CASRLQGGFGTGELFF,TGTGCCAGCAGATTACAGGGCGGGTTTGGCACCGGGGAGCTGTTTTTT
-,TRBV2,-,TRBJ2-3,CASSSIGGGHSSTDTQYF,TGTGCCAGCAGCTCCATAGGGGGGGGACATTCATCAACAGATACGCAGTATTTT
-,TRBV6-1,TRBD1,TRBJ1-6,CASTRQGENSPLHF,TGTGCCAGCACCCGACAGGGAGAAAATTCACCCCTCCACTTT
-,TRBV10-3,-,TRBJ1-2,CAISESTTGYPTNYGYTF,TGTGCCATCAGTGAGTCGACCACAGGGTATCCTACTAACTATGGCTACACCTTC
-,TRBV6-1,-,TRBJ1-5,CASNEYSNQPQHF,TGTGCCAGCAACGAATATAGCAATCAGCCCCAGCATTTT
-,TRBV4-1,TRBD1,TRBJ2-3,CASSQGQGATDTQYF,TGCGCCAGCAGCCAAGGACAGGGGGCCACAGATACGCAGTATTTT
-,TRBV28,-,TRBJ1-1,CASSLDTNTEAFF,TGTGCCAGCAGTTTGGACACGAACACTGAAGCTTTCTTT
-,TRBV5-4,TRBD2,TRBJ2-1,CASSLALAGDFYNEQFF,TGTGCCAGCAGCTTGGCCCTAGCGGGAGATTTCTACAATGAGCAGTTCTTC
-,TRBV2,-,TRBJ2-1,CAIPRTERGEQFF,TGTGCCATCCCACGGACCGAGAGGGGCGAGCAGTTCTTC
-,TRBV7-2,-,TRBJ2-3,CASSLDGGSTDTQYF,TGTGCCAGCAGCTTAGACGGGGGAAGCACAGATACGCAGTATTTT
-,TRBV9,TRBD2,TRBJ2-3,CASSVGWGLAGTDTQYF,TGTGCCAGCAGCGTAGGGTGGGGACTAGCGGGCACAGATACGCAGTATTTT
-,TRBV29-1,-,TRBJ1-1,CSVSADTGLGAFF,TGCAGCGTTTCCGCCGATACAGGGTTAGGCGCTTTCTTT
-,TRBV18,TRBD2,TRBJ2-1,CASSARTSGYNEQFF,TGTGCCAGCTCAGCAAGGACTAGCGGTTACAATGAGCAGTTCTTC
-,TRBV4-1,TRBD1,TRBJ1-1,CASSQEQGQTEAFF,TGCGCCAGCAGCCAGGAACAGGGGCAGACTGAAGCTTTCTTT
-,TRBV6-5,TRBD1,TRBJ1-1,CASSPWTGTNTEAFF,TGTGCCAGCAGTCCCTGGACAGGGACGAACACTGAAGCTTTCTTT
once,TRBV5-1,-,TRBJ2-3,CASSLAQGTDTQYF,TGCGCCAGCAGCTTGGCCCAGGGTACAGATACGCAGTATTTT
-,TRBV28,TRBD1,TRBJ2-6,CASSLGQEGSGANVLTF,TGTGCCAGCAGTCTTGGACAGGAAGGGTCTGGGGCCAACGTCCTGACTTTC
-,TRBV25-1,TRBD2,TRBJ2-7,CASSRPRAGDYYEQYF,TGTGCCAGCAGTAGACCTCGGGCGGGAGACTACTACGAGCAGTACTTC
-,TRBV9,-,TRBJ1-1,CASSVAGVGNTEAFF,TGTGCCAGCAGCGTAGCAGGGGTTGGGAACACTGAAGCTTTCTTT
-,TRBV4-1,TRBD2,TRBJ2-7,CASSQEGTSASYEQYF,TGCGCCAGCAGCCAAGAAGGGACTAGCGCTTCCTACGAGCAGTACTTC
-,TRBV7-3,-,TRBJ2-5,CASSLELETQYF,TGTGCCAGCAGCTTAGAGTTGGAGACCCAGTACTTC
-,TRBV7-9,-,TRBJ1-1,CASSLFGGLAFF,TGTGCCAGCAGCTTATTCGGTGGTCTGGCTTTCTTT
-,TRBV29-1,TRBD2,TRBJ2-1,CSVGVSGVNEQFF,TGCAGCGTTGGGGTTAGCGGGGTCAATGAGCAGTTCTTC
-,TRBV10-2,-,TRBJ1-2,CASSDSHQGKYGYTF,TGCGCCAGCAGTGACTCCCACCAGGGCAAGTATGGCTACACCTTC
few,TRBV5-8,-,TRBJ2-7,CASSHRTAYEQYF,TGTGCCAGCAGCCATCGGACCGCTTACGAGCAGTACTTC
-,TRBV16,-,TRBJ2-7,CASSQFGRVDEQYF,TGTGCCAGCAGCCAATTCGGCAGGGTTGACGAGCAGTACTTC
-,TRBV5-6,-,TRBJ2-3,CASSTSTDTQYF,TGTGCCAGCAGCACTAGCACAGATACGCAGTATTTT
-,TRBV5-1,-,TRBJ2-3,CASSDEPDTQYF,TGCGCCAGCAGTGACGAGCCAGATACGCAGTATTTT
-,TRBV28,TRBD2,TRBJ2-3,CASSTSATGGDTQYF,TGTGCCAGCAGTACTAGCGCCACCGGCGGAGATACGCAGTATTTT
-,TRBV7-3,-,TRBJ2-5,CASSFQGTETQYF,TGTGCCAGCAGCTTTCAGGGGACGGAGACCCAGTACTTC
-,TRBV19,-,TRBJ1-3,CASRDRLYSGNTIYF,TGTGCCAGTAGGGACAGACTCTACTCTGGAAACACCATATATTTT
-,TRBV19,TRBD1,TRBJ1-5,CASSTGQQQPQHF,TGTGCCAGTAGTACGGGACAGCAGCAGCCCCAGCATTTT
-,TRBV6-4,TRBD2,TRBJ2-2,CASSVSTSGRENTGELFF,TGTGCCAGCAGCGTTTCGACTAGCGGGAGGGAGAACACCGGGGAGCTGTTTTTT
few,TRBV5-4,-,TRBJ2-3,CASSYRSTDTQYF,TGTGCCAGCAGCTACAGAAGCACAGATACGCAGTATTTT
once,TRBV4-1,TRBD2,TRBJ2-4,CASSQVGSGRAKNIQYF,TGCGCCAGCAGCCAAGTGGGTAGCGGGCGGGCCAAAAACATTCAGTACTTC
once,TRBV4-2,TRBD2,TRBJ2-3,CASSPGLGGGPTDTQYF,TGTGCCAGCAGCCCCGGACTGGGCGGGGGTCCCACAGATACGCAGTATTTT
-,TRBV2,TRBD2,TRBJ2-7,CASSEQGGGSSYEQYF,TGTGCCAGCAGTGAACAGGGCGGGGGTAGCTCCTACGAGCAGTACTTC
-,TRBV19,-,TRBJ2-3,CASSIGRVLTDTQYF,TGTGCCAGTAGTATAGGCAGGGTATTGACAGATACGCAGTATTTT